Each of the 9 T cell receptor beta chains below was sequenced from the same sample in a study of response to subunit inactivated influenza vaccine. A single record per CDR3 protein comes from TCRdb applying MiXCR to the RT-PCR reads. The data contain hundreds of thousands of distinct CDR3 sequences, approximately 15% of them singletons. The sequenced sample was PBMCs from blood, obtained roughly 12 days after vaccination. The receptors come from a man aged 45-65 years who received an inactivated influenza vaccine.

This clonotype was observed a few times. The chain couples TRBV7-2 to TRBJ2-5; a weak D match, TRBD1 (6 bases). The CDR3 spans 16 residues. CDR1 is SGHTA and CDR2 is FQGNSA in the germline V gene. Trimming cost V 5 bases and J 5 bases, with 21 bases left between them. CDR3 DNA: TGTGCCAGCAGCCCCACCCCCGGGACAAGGGGGGAGACCCAGTACTTC. Residues: CASSPTPGTRGETQYF.

This clonotype was recorded many times. The chain joins TRBV7-2 to TRBJ2-7; D unclear. The CDR3 consists of 13 residues. Trimming pared 5 bases from V and 4 bases from J, leaving 12 bases between. CDR1 is SGHTA, CDR2 FQGNSA, per germline. The CDR3 DNA follows: TGTGCCAGCAGCGTCAGGACCTTATACGAGCAGTACTTC. It is translated as CASSVRTLYEQYF.

J is TRBJ1-2 and V is TRBV28; D not certain. CDR3 length equals 13 residues. From germline, CDR1 is MDHEN and CDR2 SYDVKM. Trimming stripped 3 bases from V and 7 bases from J, with 12 bases between. CDR3 loop: CASSLLTSSGYTF. CDR3 nucleotide sequence: TGTGCCAGCAGTTTGCTCACTAGTTCTGGCTACACCTTC.

This clonotype came up a few times. The chain employs TRBV28 and TRBJ2-4, with 9 bases lining up with TRBD1. CDR3 length: 15 residues. V shed 4 bases, J shed 3 bases, and the junction held 4 bases outside the gene matches. CDR1 is MDHEN and CDR2 is SYDVKM in the germline V gene. CDR3 amino acids: CASSSDRGYKNIQYF. CDR3 DNA sequence: TGTGCCAGCAGTTCTGACAGGGGGTACAAAAACATTCAGTACTTC.

This clonotype turned up a few times. The rearrangement joins TRBV29-1 to TRBJ2-5, with D perhaps TRBD1 (5 bases). This CDR3 contains 12 residues. Looked up from germline, CDR1 is SQVTM and CDR2 is ANQGSEA. V lost 7 bases, J lost 2 bases, and 11 bases lay in between. This CDR3 is CSGDRQQETQYF. The DNA of the CDR3 is TGCAGCGGAGACAGACAACAAGAGACCCAGTACTTC.

This clonotype was recorded a few times. The chain couples TRBV20-1 to TRBJ1-1; D remains ambiguous. Between the trimmed V and J ends, which lost 1 base and 5 bases, there was a span of 14 bases. The CDR3 runs 14 residues. CDR1 DFQATT and CDR2 SNEGSKA come from the germline V gene (reference sequence). This chain's CDR3 is CSARGVGRWTEAFF. The CDR3, as DNA: TGCAGTGCTAGAGGGGTCGGGAGGTGGACTGAAGCTTTCTTT.

This clonotype came up many times. The rearrangement uses TRBV12-3 or TRBV12-4 and TRBJ2-3; D perhaps matches TRBD2 (6 bases). V was cut by 6 bases and J by 0 bases, with 16 bases left in between. The CDR3 sequence is 16 residues long. The CDR3 loop reads CASRRGAVTSTDTQYF. In DNA, the CDR3 is TGTGCCAGCAGGCGGGGAGCCGTTACAAGCACAGATACGCAGTATTTT.

This clonotype was detected only a few times. V gene TRBV20-1 combines with J gene TRBJ2-1, with 8 bases lining up with TRBD2. CDR1 and CDR2 from the germline V gene are DFQATT and SNEGSKA (reference sequence). The CDR3 consists of 16 residues. Trimming at V came to 0 bases and at J to 6 bases, leaving 10 bases not matched to a gene. CDR3 sequence (DNA): TGCAGTGCTAGAGATTTAAAGCGGGAGCTAAGCAATGAGCAGTTCTTC. This gives the protein CSARDLKRELSNEQFF.

V and J are TRBV5-1 and TRBJ2-5; a possible D gene is TRBD1 (6 bases). Trimming cost V 5 bases and J 2 bases, with 10 bases left between them. Germline V gene data show CDR1 as SGHRS and CDR2 as YFSETQ. CDR3 length equals 13 residues. CDR3: CASRDSPQETQYF. In DNA, the CDR3 is TGCGCCAGCAGGGACAGCCCACAAGAGACCCAGTACTTC. The full variable domain, in which reference TRBV5-1 and TRBJ2-5 provide the parts outside the CDR3, is KAGVTQTPRYLIKTRGQQVTLSCSPISGHRSVSWYQQTPGQGLQFLFEYFSETQRNKGNFPGRFSGRQFSNSRSEMNVSTLELGDSALYLCASRDSPQETQYFGPGTRLLVL.